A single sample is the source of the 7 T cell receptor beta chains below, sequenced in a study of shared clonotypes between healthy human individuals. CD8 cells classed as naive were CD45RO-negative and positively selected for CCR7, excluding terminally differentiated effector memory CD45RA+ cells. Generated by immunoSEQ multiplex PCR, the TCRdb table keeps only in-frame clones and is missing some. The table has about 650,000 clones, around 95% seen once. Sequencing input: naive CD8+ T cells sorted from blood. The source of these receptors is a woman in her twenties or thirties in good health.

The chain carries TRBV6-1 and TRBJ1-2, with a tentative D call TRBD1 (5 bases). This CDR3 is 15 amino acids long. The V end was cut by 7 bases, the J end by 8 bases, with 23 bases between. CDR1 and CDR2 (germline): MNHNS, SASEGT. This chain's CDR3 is CASIFGTEPKDGYTF. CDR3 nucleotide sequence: TGTGCCAGCATCTTCGGGACGGAACCAAAAGACGGCTACACCTTC.

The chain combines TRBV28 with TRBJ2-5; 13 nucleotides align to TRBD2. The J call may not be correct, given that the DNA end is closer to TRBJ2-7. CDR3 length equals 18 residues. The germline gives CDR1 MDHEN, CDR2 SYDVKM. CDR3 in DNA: TGTGCCAGCAGTTCACGGACTAGCGGGAGTAAAGTTCGGTACGAGCAGTACTTC. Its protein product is CASSSRTSGSKVRYEQYF.

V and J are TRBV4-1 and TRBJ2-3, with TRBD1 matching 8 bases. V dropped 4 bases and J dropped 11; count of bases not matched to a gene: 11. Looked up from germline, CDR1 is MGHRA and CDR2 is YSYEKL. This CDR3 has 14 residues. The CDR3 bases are TGCGCCAGCAGCCTAAGCACGTCGACAGGGGTGCAGTATTTT. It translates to CASSLSTSTGVQYF.

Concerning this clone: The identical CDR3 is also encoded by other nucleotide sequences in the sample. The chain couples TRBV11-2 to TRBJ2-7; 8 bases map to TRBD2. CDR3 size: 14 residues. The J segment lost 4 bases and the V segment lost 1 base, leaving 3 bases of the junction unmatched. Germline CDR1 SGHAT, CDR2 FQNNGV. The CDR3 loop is CASSLAGGPYEQYF. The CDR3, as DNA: TGTGCCAGCAGCTTAGCGGGAGGGCCTTACGAGCAGTACTTC.

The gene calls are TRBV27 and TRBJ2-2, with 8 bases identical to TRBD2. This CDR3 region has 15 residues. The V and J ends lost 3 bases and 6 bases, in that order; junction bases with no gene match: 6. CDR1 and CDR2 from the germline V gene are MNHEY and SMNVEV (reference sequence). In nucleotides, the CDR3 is TGTGCCAGCAGTTTCACGGGAGGGCCCGCCGGGGAGCTGTTTTTT. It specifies CASSFTGGPAGELFF.

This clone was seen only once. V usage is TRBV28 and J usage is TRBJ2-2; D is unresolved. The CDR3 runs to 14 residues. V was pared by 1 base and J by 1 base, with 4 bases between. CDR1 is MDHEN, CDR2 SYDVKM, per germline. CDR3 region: CASSLLGNTGELFF. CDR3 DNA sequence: TGTGCCAGCAGTTTATTGGGGAACACCGGGGAGCTGTTTTTT.

The CDR3 sequence: CASSLGGVGGTEAFF. The CDR3 nucleotides read TGTGCCAGCAGTTTAGGTGGGGTCGGGGGAACTGAAGCTTTCTTT. The J gene is TRBJ1-1, the V gene TRBV28, with a tentative D call TRBD1 (5 bases). The germline V gene has CDR1 MDHEN and CDR2 SYDVKM. Trimming shortened V by 2 bases and J by 5 bases, and 15 bases separated the two germline ends. The CDR3 sequence is 15 residues long.